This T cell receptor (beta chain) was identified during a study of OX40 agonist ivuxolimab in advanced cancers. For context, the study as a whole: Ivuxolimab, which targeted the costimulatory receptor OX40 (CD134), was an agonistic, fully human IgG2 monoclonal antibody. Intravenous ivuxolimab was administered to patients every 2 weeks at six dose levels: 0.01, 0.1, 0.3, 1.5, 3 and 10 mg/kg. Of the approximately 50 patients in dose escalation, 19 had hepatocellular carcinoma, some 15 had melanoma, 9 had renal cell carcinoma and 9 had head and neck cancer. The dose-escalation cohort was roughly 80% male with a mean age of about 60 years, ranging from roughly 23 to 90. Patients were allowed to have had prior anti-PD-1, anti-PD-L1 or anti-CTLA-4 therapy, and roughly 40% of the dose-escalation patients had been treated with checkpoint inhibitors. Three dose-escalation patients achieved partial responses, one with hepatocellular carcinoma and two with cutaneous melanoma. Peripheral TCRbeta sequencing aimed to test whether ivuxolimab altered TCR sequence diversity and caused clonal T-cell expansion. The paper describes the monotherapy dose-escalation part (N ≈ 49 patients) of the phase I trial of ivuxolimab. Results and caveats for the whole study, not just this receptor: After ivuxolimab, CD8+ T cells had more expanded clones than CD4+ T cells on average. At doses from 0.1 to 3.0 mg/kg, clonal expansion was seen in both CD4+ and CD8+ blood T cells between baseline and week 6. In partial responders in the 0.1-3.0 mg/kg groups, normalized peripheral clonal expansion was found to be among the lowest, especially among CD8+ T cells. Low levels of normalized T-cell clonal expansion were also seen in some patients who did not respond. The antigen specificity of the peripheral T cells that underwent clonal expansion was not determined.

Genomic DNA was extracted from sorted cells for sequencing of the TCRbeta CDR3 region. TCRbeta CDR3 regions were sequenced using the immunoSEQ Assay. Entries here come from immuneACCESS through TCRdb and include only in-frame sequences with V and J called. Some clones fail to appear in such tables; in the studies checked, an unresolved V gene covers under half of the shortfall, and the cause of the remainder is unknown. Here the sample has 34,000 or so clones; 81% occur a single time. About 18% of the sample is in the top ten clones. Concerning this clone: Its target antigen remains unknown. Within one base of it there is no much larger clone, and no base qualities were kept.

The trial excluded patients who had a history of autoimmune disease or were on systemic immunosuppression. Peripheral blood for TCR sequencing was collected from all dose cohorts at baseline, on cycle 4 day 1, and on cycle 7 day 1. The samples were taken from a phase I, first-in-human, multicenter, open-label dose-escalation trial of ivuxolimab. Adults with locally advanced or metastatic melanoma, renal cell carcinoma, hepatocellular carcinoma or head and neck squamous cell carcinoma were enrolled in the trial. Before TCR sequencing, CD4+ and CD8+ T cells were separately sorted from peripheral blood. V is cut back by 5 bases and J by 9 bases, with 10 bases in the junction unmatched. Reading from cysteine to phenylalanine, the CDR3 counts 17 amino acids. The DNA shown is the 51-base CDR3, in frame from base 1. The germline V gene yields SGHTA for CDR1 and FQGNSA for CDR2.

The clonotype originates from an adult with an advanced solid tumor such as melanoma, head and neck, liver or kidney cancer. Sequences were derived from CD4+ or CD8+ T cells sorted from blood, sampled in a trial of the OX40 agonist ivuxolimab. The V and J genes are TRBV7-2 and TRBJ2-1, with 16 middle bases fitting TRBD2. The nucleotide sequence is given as TGTGCCAGCAGCCCACGCGGGGGACTAGCGGGGGGGCGTGAGCAGTTCTTC. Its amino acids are CASSPRGGLAGGREQFF. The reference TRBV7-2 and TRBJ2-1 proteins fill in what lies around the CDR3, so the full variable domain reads GAGVSQSPSNKVTEKGKDVELRCDPISGHTALYWYRQSLGQGLEFLIYFQGNSAPDKSGLPSDRFSAERTGGSVSTLTIQRTQQEDSAVYLCASSPRGGLAGGREQFFGPGTRLTVL.